This is a list of T cell receptor beta chains from one sample in a study of cytomegalovirus exposure and HLA in healthy donors. Here immunoSEQ multiplex PCR was the method, and the copy in TCRdb shows in-frame clones only, minus some. The sample holds some 120,000 clones, around 80% seen once. Sample: PBMCs. These TCRs come from a man younger than 40 in good health and CMV-seropositive. CDR3s include the opening cysteine and the closing phenylalanine or tryptophan. The D gene is left open where the match is weak. The size entry is marked missing in some rows and otherwise reads once, few, many or a size class.

- | TRBJ2-2 | TRBV29-1 | - | TGCAGCGGAGGGGGTGGGCTTAACACCGGGGAGCTGTTTTTT | CSGGGGLNTGELFF
- | TRBJ1-5 | TRBV5-3 | - | TGTGCCAGAAGTCTAGCGAGAAAGAGGAATCAGCCCCAGCATTTT | CARSLARKRNQPQHF
TRBD1 | TRBJ1-2 | TRBV28 | - | TGTGCCAGCTACGAATATGGGGAAGGACAGGGTTATGGCTACACCTTC | CASYEYGEGQGYGYTF
- | TRBJ1-1 | TRBV11-3 | - | TGTGCCAGCAGCTTCGCAGGGGAGGGGGAAGCTTTCTTT | CASSFAGEGEAFF
TRBD2 | TRBJ2-7 | TRBV19 | - | TGTGCCAGTAGCCTCGGGGTAGCGGGCAGCTCCTACGAGCAGTACTTC | CASSLGVAGSSYEQYF
TRBD2 | TRBJ2-3 | TRBV4-1 | - | TGCGCCAGCAGCCCTGGACTAGCGGGAGACAGTACGCAGTATTTT | CASSPGLAGDSTQYF
TRBD1 | TRBJ2-5 | TRBV6-1 | - | TGTGCCAGCAGTAAATTTGACAGGGAGATACAGACCCAGTACTTC | CASSKFDREIQTQYF
- | TRBJ1-1 | TRBV9 | - | TGTGCCAGCAGTGAGACAGGGAACACTGAAGCTTTCTTT | CASSETGNTEAFF
- | TRBJ2-2 | TRBV6-4 | medium-sized | TGTGCCAGCAGTGACAGGGGCACCGGGGAGCTGTTTTTT | CASSDRGTGELFF
- | TRBJ1-5 | TRBV19 | - | TGTGCCAGTAGTCCCCAAGGAGTAGACCAGCATTTT | CASSPQGVDQHF
- | TRBJ1-1 | TRBV7-9 | - | TGTGCCAGCAGCTTCGACAGCCGCCCCACTGAAGCTTTCTTT | CASSFDSRPTEAFF
TRBD1 | TRBJ1-4 | TRBV27 | - | TGTGCCAGCAGTTATCACCCGGACAGGGAAGAGTATGAAAAACTGTTTTTT | CASSYHPDREEYEKLFF
- | TRBJ2-2 | TRBV7-2 | - | TGTGCCAGCAGCTTTGACAGCTACACCGGGGAGCTGTTTTTT | CASSFDSYTGELFF
TRBD2 | TRBJ2-1 | TRBV29-1 | once | TGCAGCGTTCATATCCCCGGGACTAGCTTTGGTGAGCAGTTCTTC | CSVHIPGTSFGEQFF
- | TRBJ2-2 | TRBV2 | - | TGTGCCAGCGCGCCCGGGGTCCCGACCGGGGAGCTGTTTTTT | CASAPGVPTGELFF
- | TRBJ2-1 | TRBV5-1 | once | TGCGCCAGCATCCAGGGGGCGGGAGCCACAAACAATGAGCAGTTCTTC | CASIQGAGATNNEQFF
TRBD2 | TRBJ2-1 | TRBV5-1 | - | TGCGCCAGCAGCTCCTTAGCGGGAGGGCCCTATGAGCAGTTCTTC | CASSSLAGGPYEQFF
TRBD1 | TRBJ2-2 | TRBV5-1 | - | TGCGCCAGCAGCTTACAGGGGTTCACCGGGGAGCTGTTTTTT | CASSLQGFTGELFF
TRBD2 | TRBJ2-3 | TRBV27 | - | TGTGCCAGCAGTTTGATAGCGGGAGGGCCGGGCACAGATACGCAGTATTTT | CASSLIAGGPGTDTQYF
TRBD1 | TRBJ2-7 | TRBV27 | - | TGTGCCATCGGCCCCGGGACAGATTTCTACGAGCAGTACTTC | CAIGPGTDFYEQYF
TRBD1 | TRBJ2-3 | TRBV5-6 | - | TGTGCCAGCAGCAGGGGACAGCTCACAGATACGCAGTATTTT | CASSRGQLTDTQYF
- | TRBJ2-5 | TRBV11-2 | - | TGTGCCAGCAGCCTAAGACCCGGGACTGGTAAAGAGACCCAGTACTTC | CASSLRPGTGKETQYF
- | TRBJ2-5 | TRBV5-4 | once | TGTGCCAGCAGCTTGGATCCAGAAGAGACCCAGTACTTC | CASSLDPEETQYF
- | TRBJ2-2 | TRBV10-2 | - | TGCGCCAGCAGTGCTCAAGGCGGGCACACCGGGGAGCTGTTTTTT | CASSAQGGHTGELFF
- | TRBJ2-5 | TRBV7-7 | once | TGTGCCAGCAGCCTGGGACATTTCCAAGAGACCCAGTACTTC | CASSLGHFQETQYF
- | TRBJ2-5 | TRBV5-1 | - | TGCGCCAGCAGCGGCAGGGTGGGGGAGACCCAGTACTTC | CASSGRVGETQYF
- | TRBJ1-5 | TRBV4-1 | once | TGCGCCAGCAGCCAAGAGTCGTATCAGCCCCAGCATTTT | CASSQESYQPQHF
- | TRBJ1-4 | TRBV4-1 | - | TGCGCCAGCAGCTACCAAGAGAGTGATAATGAAAAACTGTTTTTT | CASSYQESDNEKLFF
TRBD2 | TRBJ2-5 | TRBV10-2 | - | TGCGCCAGCAGTCTAGCGGGGGTGTTAGAGACCCAGTACTTC | CASSLAGVLETQYF
TRBD1 | TRBJ2-7 | TRBV19 | few | TGTGCCAGTAGTTGGGCGACAGGGGCTACCTACGAGCAGTACTTC | CASSWATGATYEQYF
- | TRBJ2-1 | TRBV19 | - | TGTGCCAGTAGTAGTGGAGGGGGGGCTAGCTCCTACAATGAGCAGTTCTTC | CASSSGGGASSYNEQFF
TRBD1 | TRBJ2-7 | TRBV2 | few | TGTGCCAGCAGCGCTGGGACAGGAGATCGCGAGCAGTACTTC | CASSAGTGDREQYF
- | TRBJ1-5 | TRBV2 | - | TGTGCCAGCAGTGATCGGGGAGTTTGGCCCCAGCATTTT | CASSDRGVWPQHF
TRBD1 | TRBJ1-1 | TRBV2 | medium-sized | TGTGCCAGCAGTGGTTCACAGGGGGCCTTCACTGAAGCTTTCTTT | CASSGSQGAFTEAFF
TRBD1 | TRBJ1-1 | TRBV29-1 | - | TGCAGCGTTGAAAGGGGGCTGGGTAGCACTGAAGCTTTCTTT | CSVERGLGSTEAFF
TRBD1 | TRBJ2-7 | TRBV6-5 | - | TGTGCCAGCAGGATACAGGGGAGCTCCTACGAGCAGTACTTC | CASRIQGSSYEQYF
- | TRBJ1-1 | TRBV2 | - | TGTGCCAGCAGTGAATGGTCAGGGAGGTCTGAAGCTTTCTTT | CASSEWSGRSEAFF
TRBD1 | TRBJ1-3 | TRBV5-1 | - | TGCGCCAGCAGCTCCGGGACAGTCTCTGGAAACACCATATATTTT | CASSSGTVSGNTIYF
TRBD1 | TRBJ2-4 | TRBV19 | - | TGTGCCAGTAGTTTCCGGGACAGGGGGGCCATTCAGTACTTC | CASSFRDRGAIQYF
- | TRBJ1-1 | TRBV5-1 | - | TGCGCCAGCAGCTCGAGGGGACACGGGAACACTGAAGCTTTCTTT | CASSSRGHGNTEAFF
- | TRBJ2-1 | TRBV27 | - | TGTGCCAGCAGTTTAATCATGCCCCGTAGTGGACTCTCCTACAATGAGCAGTTCTTC | CASSLIMPRSGLSYNEQFF
- | TRBJ2-3 | TRBV5-1 | - | TGCGCCAGCAGCTGGACAACCTCCAGGACCGACGGGACGCAGTATTTT | CASSWTTSRTDGTQYF
- | TRBJ2-1 | TRBV5-1 | - | TGCGCCAGCAGCCCGGCCGGACATACCCCCAATGAGCAGTTCTTC | CASSPAGHTPNEQFF